This T cell receptor beta chain was profiled in a study of blood T cell repertoires in COVID-19 (dated by TCRdb to between 2020 and 2021). For context, the study as a whole: The collaborator samples originated in the United States, Italy and Spain and spanned the acute and convalescent phases of COVID-19. The prospective study material was composed of cDNA or gDNA derived from T cells, B-cell-depleted T cells, or PBMCs. Subjects who had been exposed to COVID-19, were actively infected with it, or had recovered from it provided the deeply sampled blood TCRbeta repertoires that made up the dataset. The repertoires were released in a freely available public database meant as a resource for research on the immune response to SARS-CoV-2. Samples came from the ongoing ImmuneRACE study (first 160 participants) plus 1,254 subjects from 6 global collaborators. A de-identified subject ID, COVID-19 status, age in years and sex were almost always included in the sample metadata. Where available, HLA class I and class II types were obtained from metadata supplied by the sample provider rather than from assay-based typing.

The immunoSEQ Assay, a bias-controlled multiplex PCR, was used to amplify TCRbeta CDR3 regions from genomic DNA. The paper's data handling went like this. The number of nucleated cells in each sample was estimated by amplification of reference gene primers within the assay. To quantify the absolute abundance of each unique TCRbeta CDR3 rearrangement, sequence reads were collapsed and filtered. For each sample, productive Simpson clonality was calculated as the square root of Simpson's diversity index over productive rearrangements. In its TCRdb copy, this immuneACCESS table keeps in-frame sequences only and misses some clones. Where compared with another copy, unresolved V genes explain less than half of these, and the others have no known cause. V and J calls and clone size come straight from that table; D and trimming were deduced from the DNA. The sample table holds some 290,000 clones, of which around 91% were seen once. The biggest ten clones account for 0.8% to 1.3% of the sample.

With respect to this clone: This clone's antigen is unknown. No much larger clonotype is one base removed from it; base qualities were not supplied.

One collaborating source in Seattle enrolled patients while the patients were actively infected and followed the patients over time throughout the course of disease. The collaborating institutions used their own protocols to collect whole blood in K2EDTA tubes. For TCRbeta analysis, collaborators shipped samples as frozen whole blood, isolated PBMCs, or DNA extracted from either of those sample types. What the authors observed across the whole study: The quantity of clinical and demographic metadata differed by source and by participant and was supplied without curation.

The material sequenced was peripheral blood. This receptor was obtained from a woman in her forties with COVID-19, enrolled during active disease.

The nucleotide sequence is TGTGCCAGCAGCTACTCTTACCGGGACACAGTCTACGAGCAGTACTTC. It is translated as CASSYSYRDTVYEQYF. The V gene is TRBV7-9 and the J gene is TRBJ2-7; perhaps TRBD1 is the D gene, with 6 bases matching. CDR1 SEHNR and CDR2 FQNEAQ were looked up in the germline V gene (reference sequence). Including cysteine and phenylalanine, the CDR3 has 16 amino acids. Only the CDR3 DNA is retained, 48 bases long and in frame from the first base. V drops 4 bases and J drops 3 bases, leaving 19 bases in between.